Below are 11 T cell receptor beta chains sequenced from a single sample in a study of blood T cell repertoires in COVID-19. Sequenced by immunoSEQ multiplex PCR; TCRdb stores in-frame clones only, minus some. Of 95,000 to 150,000 clones listed, 86% are singletons. What was sequenced was peripheral blood. The receptors stem from a man aged 35 to 55 with acute or convalescent COVID-19.

This clone was counted between two and nine times. The rearrangement links TRBV2 to TRBJ2-3; D is possibly TRBD1 (5 bases). With 0 bases removed from V and 0 bases from J, the gap between germline ends came to 10 bases. CDR3 length equals 16 residues. Per germline, CDR1 SNHLY and CDR2 FYNNEI. The CDR3 here is CASSEAEGVSTDTQYF. DNA for the CDR3: TGTGCCAGCAGTGAAGCGGAAGGGGTCAGCACAGATACGCAGTATTTT.

The V and J genes are TRBV25-1 and TRBJ2-3, with D perhaps TRBD2 (7 bases). The CDR3 sequence is 15 residues long. V lost 5 bases to trimming and J lost 2 bases, with 14 bases between them. In germline, CDR1 is MGHDK, CDR2 SYGVNS. The CDR3: CASSSRGGYTDTQYF. The DNA for the CDR3 is TGTGCCAGCAGTTCGCGCGGGGGCTACACAGATACGCAGTATTTT.

The chain combines TRBV19 with TRBJ1-4; 8 nucleotides match TRBD1. Trimming cost V 5 bases and J 8 bases; bases outside gene matches: 10. Germline loops: CDR1 LNHDA, CDR2 SQIVND (reference sequence). The CDR3 is made up of 15 amino acids. The CDR3 loop reads CASSDTTGVGEKLFF. The CDR3 DNA follows: TGTGCCAGTAGTGACACGACAGGGGTTGGCGAAAAACTGTTTTTT.

V gene TRBV4-1 combines with J gene TRBJ1-5; 7 nucleotides line up with TRBD1. The germline V gene encodes CDR1 MGHRA and CDR2 YSYEKL. This CDR3 spans 18 amino acids. V shed 0 bases, J shed 2 bases, and the junction held 10 bases outside the gene matches. The CDR3 protein is CASSQEGPYRGGNQPQHF. The CDR3 DNA reads as TGCGCCAGCAGCCAAGAAGGACCCTACAGGGGTGGCAATCAGCCCCAGCATTTT.

The rearrangement uses TRBV14 and TRBJ1-2; tentatively, D is TRBD1 (6 bases). Germline CDR1 and CDR2: SGHDN and FVKESK. V shed 0 bases and J shed 5 bases, with 13 bases lying between them. This CDR3 contains 15 residues. The CDR3 bases are TGTGCCAGCAGCCAAGATCCGGGACACACGTATGGCTACACCTTC. Protein sequence: CASSQDPGHTYGYTF.

The chain is built from TRBV5-4 and TRBJ2-7; 13 bases are shared with TRBD2. The germline V gene encodes CDR1 SGHNT and CDR2 YYREEE (reference sequence). Losses at the gene ends were 4 bases for V and 3 bases for J; bases not matched to a gene: 4. This CDR3 region has 15 residues. The CDR3 is CASSRTSGSNYEQYF. The CDR3, as DNA: TGTGCCAGCAGCCGGACTAGCGGGAGTAACTACGAGCAGTACTTC. Drawing the rest from reference TRBV5-4 and TRBJ2-7, the complete variable domain is ETGVTQSPTHLIKTRGQQVTLRCSSQSGHNTVSWYQQALGQGPQFIFQYYREEENGRGNFPPRFSGLQFPNYSSELNVNALELDDSALYLCASSRTSGSNYEQYFGPGTRLTVT.

In its sample, this clone was seen once. This chain links TRBV2 with TRBJ1-1; D not resolved. The length of the CDR3 is 12 residues. Per the germline V gene, CDR1 is SNHLY and CDR2 is FYNNEI. V was cut by 6 bases and J by 3 bases, with 8 bases left in between. CDR3 nucleotide sequence: TGTGCCAGCAGAGGACTATACACTGAAGCTTTCTTT. It is translated as CASRGLYTEAFF.

The chain links TRBV12-3 or TRBV12-4 to TRBJ1-3, with TRBD1 as a possible D gene (5 bases). V lost 4 bases and J 2 bases, leaving 6 bases between the germline ends. This CDR3 spans 13 amino acids. The CDR3 coding sequence is TGTGCCAGCAGTTGGGGGGCTGGAAACACCATATATTTT. It encodes CASSWGAGNTIYF.

The genes are TRBV14 and TRBJ2-3; TRBD2 matches at 14 bases. Trimming cost V 4 bases and J 6 bases; bases outside gene matches: 3. CDR1 SGHDN and CDR2 FVKESK come from the germline V gene. The CDR3 length is 15 residues. This chain's CDR3 is CASSPGTSGSDTQYF. The DNA for the CDR3 is TGTGCCAGCAGCCCCGGGACTAGCGGGAGTGATACGCAGTATTTT.

The chain couples TRBV5-6 to TRBJ1-2; no clear D gene. CDR3 length: 12 residues. The ends were cut back, 0 bases at V and 8 bases at J, with 8 bases in the middle. Germline assignment: CDR1 SGHDT and CDR2 YYEEEE. This CDR3 is CASSLVGDGYTF. The CDR3 DNA reads TGTGCCAGCAGCTTGGTGGGCGACGGCTACACCTTC.

This sequence joins TRBV2 and TRBJ2-7, with TRBD1 identical over 11 bases. This CDR3 comprises 13 residues. J was trimmed by 2 bases and V by 8 bases; bases with no gene match: 2. CDR1 is SNHLY and CDR2 is FYNNEI in the germline V gene. CDR3 nucleotides: TGTGCCAGCCGGGACAGGGGGACCTACGAGCAGTACTTC. It yields the protein CASRDRGTYEQYF.